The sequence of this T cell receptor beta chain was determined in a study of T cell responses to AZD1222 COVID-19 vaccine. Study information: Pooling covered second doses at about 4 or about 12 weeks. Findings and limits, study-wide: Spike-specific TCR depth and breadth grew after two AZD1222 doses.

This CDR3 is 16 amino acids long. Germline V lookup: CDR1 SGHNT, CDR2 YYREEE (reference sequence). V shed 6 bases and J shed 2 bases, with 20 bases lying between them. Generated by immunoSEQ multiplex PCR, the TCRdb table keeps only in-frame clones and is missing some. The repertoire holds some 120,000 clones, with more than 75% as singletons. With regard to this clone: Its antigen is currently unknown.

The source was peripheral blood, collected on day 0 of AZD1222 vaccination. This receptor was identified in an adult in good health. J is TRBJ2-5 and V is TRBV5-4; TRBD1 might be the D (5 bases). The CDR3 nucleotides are TGTGCCAGCACCCCTCTCCAAGGGGCAGGGCAAGAGACCCAGTACTTC. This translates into CASTPLQGAGQETQYF.